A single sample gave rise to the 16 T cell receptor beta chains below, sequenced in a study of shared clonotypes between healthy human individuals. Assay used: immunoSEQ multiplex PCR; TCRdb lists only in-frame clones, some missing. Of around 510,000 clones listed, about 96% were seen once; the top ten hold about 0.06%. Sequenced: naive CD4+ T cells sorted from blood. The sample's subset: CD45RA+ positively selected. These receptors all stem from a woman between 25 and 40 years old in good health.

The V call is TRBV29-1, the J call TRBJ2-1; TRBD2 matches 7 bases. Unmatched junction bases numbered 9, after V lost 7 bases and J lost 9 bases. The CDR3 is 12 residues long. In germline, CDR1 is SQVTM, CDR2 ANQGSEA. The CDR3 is CSAGGMESEQFF. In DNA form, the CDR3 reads TGCAGCGCCGGGGGGATGGAGAGTGAGCAGTTCTTC.

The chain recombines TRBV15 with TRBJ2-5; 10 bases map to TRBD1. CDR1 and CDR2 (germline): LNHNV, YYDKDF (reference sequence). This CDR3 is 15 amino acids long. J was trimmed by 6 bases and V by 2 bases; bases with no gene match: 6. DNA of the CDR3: TGTGCCACCAGCAGACCCGACAGGGGGCGAAAGACCCAGTACTTC. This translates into CATSRPDRGRKTQYF.

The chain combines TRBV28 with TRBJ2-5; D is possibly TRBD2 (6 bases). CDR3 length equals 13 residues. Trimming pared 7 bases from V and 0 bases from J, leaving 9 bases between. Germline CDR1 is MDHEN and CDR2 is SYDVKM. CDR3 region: CASMAGNQETQYF. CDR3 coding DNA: TGTGCCAGCATGGCGGGAAACCAAGAGACCCAGTACTTC.

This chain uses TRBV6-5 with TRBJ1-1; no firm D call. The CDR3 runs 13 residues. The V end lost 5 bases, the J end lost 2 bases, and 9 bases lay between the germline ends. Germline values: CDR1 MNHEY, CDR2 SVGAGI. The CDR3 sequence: CASSVFPNTEAFF. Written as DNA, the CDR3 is TGTGCCAGCAGTGTTTTCCCAAACACTGAAGCTTTCTTT.

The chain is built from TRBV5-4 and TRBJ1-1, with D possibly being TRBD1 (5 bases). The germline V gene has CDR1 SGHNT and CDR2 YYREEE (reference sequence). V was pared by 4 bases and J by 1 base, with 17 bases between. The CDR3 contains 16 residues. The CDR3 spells CASSDRRDSPNTEAFF. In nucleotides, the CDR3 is TGTGCCAGCAGCGACCGACGGGACTCACCGAACACTGAAGCTTTCTTT.

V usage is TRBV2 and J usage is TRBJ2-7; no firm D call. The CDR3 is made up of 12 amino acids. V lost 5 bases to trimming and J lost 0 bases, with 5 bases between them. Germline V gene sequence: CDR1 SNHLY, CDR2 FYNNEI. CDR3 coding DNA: TGTGCCAGCAGTTCCACCTCCTACGAGCAGTACTTC. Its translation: CASSSTSYEQYF.

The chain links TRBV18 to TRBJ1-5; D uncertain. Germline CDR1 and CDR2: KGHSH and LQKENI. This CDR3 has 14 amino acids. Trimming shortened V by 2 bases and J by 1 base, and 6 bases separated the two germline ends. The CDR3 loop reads CASSPGMSNQPQHF. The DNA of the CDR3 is TGTGCCAGCTCACCAGGAATGAGCAATCAGCCCCAGCATTTT.

The CDR3 region is CASSYQGAGGGDTQYF. CDR3 sequence (DNA): TGTGCCAGCAGCTACCAGGGGGCGGGAGGCGGAGATACGCAGTATTTT. The chain is built from TRBV7-2 and TRBJ2-3, with D perhaps given as TRBD1 or TRBD2 (8 bases each). The germline V gene encodes CDR1 SGHTA and CDR2 FQGNSA. There are 16 residues in the CDR3. V dropped 4 bases and J dropped 5 bases, with 19 bases sitting between them. The full variable domain, with the rest looked up from reference TRBV7-2 and TRBJ2-3, is GAGVSQSPSNKVTEKGKDVELRCDPISGHTALYWYRQSLGQGLEFLIYFQGNSAPDKSGLPSDRFSAERTGGSVSTLTIQRTQQEDSAVYLCASSYQGAGGGDTQYFGPGTRLTVL.

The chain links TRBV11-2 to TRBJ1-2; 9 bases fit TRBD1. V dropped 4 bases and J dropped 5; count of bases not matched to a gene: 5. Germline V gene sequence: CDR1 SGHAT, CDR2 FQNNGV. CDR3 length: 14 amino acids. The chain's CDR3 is CASSSTGGVYGYTF. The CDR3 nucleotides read TGTGCCAGCAGCTCGACAGGGGGTGTATATGGCTACACCTTC.

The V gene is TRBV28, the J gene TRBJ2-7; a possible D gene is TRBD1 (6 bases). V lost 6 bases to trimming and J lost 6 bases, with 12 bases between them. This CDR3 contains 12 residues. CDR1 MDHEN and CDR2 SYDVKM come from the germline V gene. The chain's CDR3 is CASRDSRSEQYF. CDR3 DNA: TGTGCCAGCAGGGACAGTCGCTCCGAGCAGTACTTC.

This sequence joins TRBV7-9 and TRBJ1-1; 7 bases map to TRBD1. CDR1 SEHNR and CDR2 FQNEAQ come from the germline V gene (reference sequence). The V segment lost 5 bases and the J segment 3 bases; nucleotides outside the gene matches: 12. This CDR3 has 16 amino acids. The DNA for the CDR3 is TGTGCCAGCAGCACGGGACAGATGGTTCTCTACACTGAAGCTTTCTTT. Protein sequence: CASSTGQMVLYTEAFF.

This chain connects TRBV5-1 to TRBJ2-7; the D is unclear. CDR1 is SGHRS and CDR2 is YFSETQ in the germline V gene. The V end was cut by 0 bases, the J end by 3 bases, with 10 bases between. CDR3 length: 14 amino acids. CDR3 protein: CASSLAPEVYEQYF. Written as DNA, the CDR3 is TGCGCCAGCAGCTTGGCCCCTGAAGTCTACGAGCAGTACTTC.

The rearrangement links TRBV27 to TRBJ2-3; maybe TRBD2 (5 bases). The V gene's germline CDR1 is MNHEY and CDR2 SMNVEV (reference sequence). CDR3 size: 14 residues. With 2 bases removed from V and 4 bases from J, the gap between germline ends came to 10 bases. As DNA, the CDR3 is TGTGCCAGCAGTTTAGGCCTCGGGGCAGATACGCAGTATTTT. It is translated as CASSLGLGADTQYF.

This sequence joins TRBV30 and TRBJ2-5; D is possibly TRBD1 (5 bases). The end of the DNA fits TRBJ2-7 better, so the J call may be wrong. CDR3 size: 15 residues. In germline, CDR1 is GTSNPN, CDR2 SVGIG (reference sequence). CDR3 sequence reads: CAWSRVAGLSHEQYF. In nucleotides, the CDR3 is TGTGCCTGGAGCAGGGTAGCAGGGCTGTCCCACGAGCAGTACTTC.

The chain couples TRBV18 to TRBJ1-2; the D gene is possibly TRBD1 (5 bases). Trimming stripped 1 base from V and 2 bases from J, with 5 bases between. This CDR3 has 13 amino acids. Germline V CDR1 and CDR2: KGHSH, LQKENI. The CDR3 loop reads CASSPRDNYGYTF. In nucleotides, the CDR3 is TGTGCCAGCTCACCACGGGACAACTATGGCTACACCTTC.

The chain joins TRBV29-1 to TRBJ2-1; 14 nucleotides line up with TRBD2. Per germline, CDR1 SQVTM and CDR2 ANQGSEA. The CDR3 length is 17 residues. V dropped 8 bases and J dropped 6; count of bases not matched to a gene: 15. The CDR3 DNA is TGCAGCTCTGACCCGGGACTAGCGGGAGTTGTTGGCAATGAGCAGTTCTTC. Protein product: CSSDPGLAGVVGNEQFF.